This T cell receptor (beta chain) was sequenced for a study of CD8 T cells in ankylosing spondylitis. MiXCR, applied by TCRdb to the 5' RACE reads, yields one record per CDR3 protein. This sample has 35,000 to 45,000 distinct CDR3 sequences, with 9.5% to 12% found just once. This clonotype was counted at least ten times. The sequencing sample was made of blood, either unsorted or a sorted T cell fraction (not recorded which). The sequence was collected from a male donor with ankylosing spondylitis or in good health (not recorded which).

The CDR3 region has the DNA TGTGCCAGCAGTCCGATGGACAGGGGGCCTGGAAACACCATATATTTT. Encoded protein: CASSPMDRGPGNTIYF. This chain connects TRBV12-3 or TRBV12-4 to TRBJ1-3, with 11 bases identical to TRBD1. This CDR3 comprises 16 residues. V lost 5 bases to trimming and J lost 2 bases; unmatched junction nucleotides: 5.